The 13 T cell receptor beta chains given below trace back to one sample, sequenced in a study of blood T cell repertoires in COVID-19. Data came from immunoSEQ multiplex PCR; TCRdb stores just in-frame clones and leaves some out. This sample yields around 73,000 clones, of which 80% to 85% are seen a single time; 25% to 30% belongs to the top ten. The source material was peripheral blood. These receptors originate from a human donor in a cohort sampled during active COVID-19.

In this sample, this clone turned up many times. This chain uses TRBV9 with TRBJ2-5; weak D call: TRBD1 (6 bases). The CDR3 is 15 amino acids. The germline gives CDR1 SGDLS, CDR2 YYNGEE. V gave up 4 bases and J gave up 3 bases, with 16 bases separating them. Written as DNA, the CDR3 is TGTGCCAGCAGCCTGGGGACAATCCCAAAAGAGACCCAGTACTTC. It is translated as CASSLGTIPKETQYF.

The chain carries TRBV7-8 and TRBJ2-7, with TRBD2 matching over 13 bases. Trimming took 1 base from V and 1 from J; bases not matched to a gene: 7. The V gene's germline CDR1 is SGHVS and CDR2 FQNEAQ. There are 18 residues in the CDR3. For the CDR3, the DNA is TGTGCCAGCAGCTTAGAGCGGACTAGCGGGGGCCTTTCCTACGAGCAGTACTTC. Its protein product is CASSLERTSGGLSYEQYF.

This sequence joins TRBV6-5 and TRBJ2-1; 9 bases align to TRBD1. CDR3 size: 15 residues. Germline V gene lookup returns CDR1 MNHEY and CDR2 SVGAGI. Trimming took 6 bases from V and 3 from J; bases not matched to a gene: 6. CDR3 in DNA: TGTGCCAGCAGGGGTATGGACAGGGGCTACAATGAGCAGTTCTTC. It specifies CASRGMDRGYNEQFF.

This clone occurred once. The chain uses TRBV7-8 and TRBJ1-2; TRBD1 matches at 10 bases. The CDR3 is 13 amino acids. V shed 5 bases and J 6 bases; nucleotides not matched to a gene: 3. Looked up from germline, CDR1 is SGHVS and CDR2 is FQNEAQ. This chain's CDR3 is CASSRGQGDGYTF. The CDR3 DNA reads as TGTGCCAGCAGCCGTGGACAGGGGGATGGCTACACCTTC. The whole variable domain, remainder taken from reference TRBV7-8 and TRBJ1-2, is GAGVSQSPRYKVAKRGQDVALRCDPISGHVSLFWYQQALGQGPEFLTYFQNEAQLDKSGLPSDRFFAERPEGSVSTLKIQRTQQEDSAVYLCASSRGQGDGYTFGSGTRLTVV.

The chain carries TRBV7-2 and TRBJ2-7; possible D gene TRBD1, 6 bases. The CDR3 runs to 14 residues. The ends were cut back, 1 base at V and 2 bases at J, with 9 bases in the middle. Germline V gives CDR1 SGHTA, CDR2 FQGNSA. CDR3 loop: CASSLEQGPYEQYF. In DNA, the CDR3 is TGTGCCAGCAGCTTAGAACAGGGCCCCTACGAGCAGTACTTC.

CDR3 in DNA: TGCAGCGTTGCCAGCGGGGGGACCTACAATGAGCAGTTCTTC. Protein: CSVASGGTYNEQFF. This sequence joins TRBV29-1 and TRBJ2-1, with 9 bases aligning to TRBD2. The germline V gene encodes CDR1 SQVTM and CDR2 ANQGSEA. V was clipped by 4 bases and J by 2 bases; unmatched bases: 3. This CDR3 spans 14 amino acids.

V gene TRBV2 combines with J gene TRBJ2-3; 9 nucleotides agree with TRBD2. Unmatched junction bases numbered 12, after V lost 3 bases and J lost 5 bases. The CDR3 runs 17 residues. From germline, CDR1 is SNHLY and CDR2 FYNNEI. The CDR3 DNA reads as TGTGCCAGCAGTGATCCCCCCGTTGCGGGGGGGCAAGATACGCAGTATTTT. This codes for CASSDPPVAGGQDTQYF.

V usage is TRBV6-1 and J usage is TRBJ2-7; 10 bases agree with TRBD1. Germline V CDR1 and CDR2: MNHNS, SASEGT. The V gene end was trimmed by 1 base and the J gene end by 5 bases; junction bases not matched to a gene: 5. This CDR3 contains 15 residues. In DNA, the CDR3 is TGTGCCAGCAGTGAAGAGACAGGGGGCTTGGACGAGCAGTACTTC. Its translation is CASSEETGGLDEQYF.

The chain employs TRBV27 and TRBJ2-1; 9 bases match TRBD1. V dropped 6 bases and J dropped 5; count of bases not matched to a gene: 11. Germline CDR1 is MNHEY and CDR2 is SMNVEV (reference sequence). This CDR3 has 16 residues. This CDR3 reads CASSRRPGQGDNEQFF. The CDR3, as DNA: TGTGCCAGCAGCCGAAGACCGGGACAGGGAGACAATGAGCAGTTCTTC.

This clone came up a few times. The chain joins TRBV10-3 to TRBJ1-4, with TRBD1 identical over 7 bases. The length of the CDR3 is 14 residues. Germline trimming cut 3 bases from V and 5 bases from J; bases unmatched to any gene: 3. The V gene's germline CDR1 is ENHRY and CDR2 SYGVKD. The CDR3 region is CAISEGTVNEKLFF. The CDR3 DNA reads TGTGCCATCAGTGAAGGGACAGTAAATGAAAAACTGTTTTTT.

The chain links TRBV7-3 to TRBJ2-3; 9 bases are a match to TRBD1. The J segment lost 3 bases and the V segment lost 4 bases, leaving 8 bases of the junction unmatched. The CDR3 runs to 16 residues. Germline V gene sequence: CDR1 SGHTA, CDR2 FQGTGA. CDR3 nucleotides: TGTGCCAGCAGCTCAGGAGACAGGGGGAGAACAGATACGCAGTATTTT. Translating gives CASSSGDRGRTDTQYF.

The chain recombines TRBV3-1 (or the pseudogene TRBV3-2) with TRBJ1-2, with D perhaps matching TRBD1 (5 bases). This CDR3 region has 14 residues. The germline gives CDR1 LGHDT, CDR2 YNNKEL (reference sequence). Trimming left V 1 base short and J 1 base short, with 7 bases between. CDR3 loop: CASSQAGFNYGYTF. Here the CDR3 DNA reads TGTGCCAGCAGCCAAGCAGGGTTTAACTATGGCTACACCTTC.

The sample holds one count of this clone. This chain connects TRBV4-1 to TRBJ2-3, with TRBD2 as a possible D gene (5 bases). Between the trimmed V and J ends, which lost 3 bases and 3 bases, there was a span of 13 bases. This CDR3 has 15 amino acids. Germline CDR1 is MGHRA and CDR2 is YSYEKL. Written as DNA, the CDR3 is TGCGCCAGCAGCCATTCGGGATACTCGACAGATACGCAGTATTTT. It translates to CASSHSGYSTDTQYF.